The 16 T cell receptor beta chains below were found in one sample sequenced in a study of blood T cells in healthy people across ages. A second PCR of 7 to 11 cycles used a sample-barcoded 5' primer and a J-beta primer mix. TCRdb recomputed calls from the 5' RACE reads with MiXCR, one row per CDR3 protein. The sample yields 700,000 to 850,000 distinct CDR3 sequences, about 36% seen once. The sample taken for sequencing was blood. The receptors shown here come from a man aged 18 to 30 in good health.

As regards this clonotype: Being one base from a much bigger clone, this may be a read error. This sequence joins TRBV12-3 or TRBV12-4 and TRBJ1-6; D is perhaps TRBD1 (6 bases). V dropped 6 bases and J dropped 13 bases, with 19 bases sitting between them. This CDR3 is 14 amino acids long. As DNA, the CDR3 is TGTGCCAGCAGCTCCCGACACAGGGCCTGTCCCCTCCACTTT. Translation: CASSSRHRACPLHF.

At least ten counts were recorded for this clonotype. V and J are TRBV2 and TRBJ2-3; D could derive from TRBD1 or TRBD2 (5 bases each). V gave up 9 bases and J gave up 0 bases, with 10 bases separating them. The CDR3 covers 13 residues. Germline values: CDR1 SNHLY, CDR2 FYNNEI. Here the CDR3 DNA reads TGTGCCAGGGGACCCACTAGCACAGATACGCAGTATTTT. This gives the protein CARGPTSTDTQYF.

This clonotype was observed a few times. The chain is built from TRBV7-2 and TRBJ2-7; D is unresolved. CDR1 SGHTA and CDR2 FQGNSA come from the germline V gene. The CDR3 is 13 residues long. V lost 5 bases to trimming and J lost 4 bases, with 12 bases between them. CDR3 sequence reads: CASSPQTTYEQYF. The CDR3 nucleotides are TGTGCCAGCAGCCCCCAGACGACATACGAGCAGTACTTC.

This clonotype was observed many times. CDR3 in DNA: TGCGCCAGCAGCAACGATCGGGACTCTGACGGAGAGACCCAGTACTTC. Translation gives CASSNDRDSDGETQYF. V gene TRBV4-1 combines with J gene TRBJ2-5; D might be TRBD2 (6 bases). Germline CDR1 MGHRA, CDR2 YSYEKL. Deletions cut 5 bases from V and 4 bases from J, with 20 bases between. This CDR3 contains 16 residues.

In the case of this clonotype: A much larger clone lies one base from this, so it may be a read error. This rearrangement joins TRBV10-3 to TRBJ2-1; 8 nucleotides align to TRBD1. The CDR3 has 15 residues. CDR1 is ENHRY and CDR2 is SYGVKD in the germline V gene. CDR3: CAISAGTGAYSEQFF. DNA of the CDR3: TGTGCCATCAGTGCCGGGACAGGCGCCTACAGTGAGCAGTTCTTC.

The sample holds a few counts of this clonotype. The chain links TRBV12-3 or TRBV12-4 to TRBJ1-2; D remains ambiguous. This CDR3 spans 12 amino acids. The V gene lost 1 base and the J gene lost 13 bases, with 13 bases spanning the gap. CDR3 protein: CASSLDLWQFTF. CDR3 sequence (DNA): TGTGCCAGCAGTTTAGATTTGTGGCAATTCACCTTC.

A few counts support this clonotype. V and J are TRBV13 and TRBJ2-3, with TRBD2 matching over 13 bases. The CDR3 is made up of 18 amino acids. The V gene end was trimmed by 5 bases and the J gene end by 3 bases; junction bases not matched to a gene: 11. CDR1 and CDR2 (germline): PRHDT, FYEKMQ (reference sequence). CDR3 in DNA: TGTGCCAGCAGCCCCGGACTAGCGGGGGCTCGGTCGACAGATACGCAGTATTTT. Translated: CASSPGLAGARSTDTQYF.

This clonotype was seen many times. Compared with germline, one end of the junction differs, possibly owing to a read error. V is TRBV5-1 and J is TRBJ2-1; the match to TRBD1 covers 12 bases. Germline V gene sequence: CDR1 SGHRS, CDR2 YFSETQ. The CDR3 sequence is 14 residues long. The DNA for the CDR3 is TGTGCCAGCAGTCTGGGACAGGGGGCCAATGAGCAGTTCTTC. Translating gives CASSLGQGANEQFF. The full variable domain, with the rest looked up from reference TRBV5-1 and TRBJ2-1, is KAGVTQTPRYLIKTRGQQVTLSCSPISGHRSVSWYQQTPGQGLQFLFEYFSETQRNKGNFPGRFSGRQFSNSRSEMNVSTLELGDSALYLCASSLGQGANEQFFGPGTRLTVL.

The chain couples TRBV4-1 to TRBJ1-1; D is unclear. Germline values: CDR1 MGHRA, CDR2 YSYEKL. The CDR3 spans 16 residues. The germline V and J ends were trimmed by 6 bases and 2 bases, with 19 bases remaining between them. DNA for the CDR3: TGCGCCAGCAGATTCAAGAACGGCGAAAAAAACACTGAAGCTTTCTTT. This translates into CASRFKNGEKNTEAFF.

This clonotype was counted at least ten times. The J gene is TRBJ1-2, the V gene TRBV27, with D possibly matching TRBD1 (6 bases). Trimming removed 4 bases at V and 8 bases at J, with 14 bases between. Germline CDR1 and CDR2: MNHEY and SMNVEV (reference sequence). CDR3 length equals 13 residues. The CDR3 nucleotides are TGTGCCAGCAGTTCCGGACAGTTTAGGGGCTACACCTTC. It yields the protein CASSSGQFRGYTF.

The rearrangement uses TRBV2 and TRBJ2-1, with TRBD2 identical over 13 bases. Losses at the gene ends were 6 bases for V and 10 bases for J; bases not matched to a gene: 3. Germline CDR1 and CDR2: SNHLY and FYNNEI. The CDR3 consists of 13 residues. The CDR3 here is CASRTGLAGEQFF. CDR3 nucleotides: TGTGCCAGCAGGACGGGACTAGCGGGGGAGCAGTTCTTC.

This clonotype was found a few times. V is TRBV6-2 or TRBV6-3 and J is TRBJ2-5, with D hard to call. The CDR3 has 14 residues. Deletions cut 5 bases from V and 3 bases from J, with 13 bases between. CDR1 and CDR2 from the germline V gene are MNHEY and SVGEGT. The CDR3 DNA is TGTGCCAGCAGTATCATGACTGACGAAGAGACCCAGTACTTC. This codes for CASSIMTDEETQYF.

The chain has TRBV7-9 and TRBJ2-1; D unclear. CDR3 size: 13 residues. V was cut by 5 bases and J by 8 bases, with 13 bases left in between. Germline values: CDR1 SEHNR, CDR2 FQNEAQ (reference sequence). CDR3 sequence: CASSTGHRDEQFF. Written as DNA, the CDR3 is TGTGCCAGCAGCACGGGCCACCGGGATGAGCAGTTCTTC.

Remarks on this clonotype: A much larger clonotype is one base distant, so this may be a read error. This chain joins TRBV6-5 and TRBJ1-2; perhaps TRBD1 as D (6 bases). The CDR3 runs to 19 residues. V was clipped by 4 bases and J by 3 bases, with 27 bases between them. Germline V gene sequence: CDR1 MNHEY, CDR2 SVGAGI. As DNA, the CDR3 is TGTGCCAGCAGTTCCGCCGGGCCAGGAGCCTGGTCAGGGGACTATGGCTACACCTTC. It translates to CASSSAGPGAWSGDYGYTF.

The chain uses TRBV7-9 and TRBJ2-1; possibly TRBD1 for D (5 bases). The J call could be wrong; TRBJ2-7 is a better fit for the DNA end. There are 16 residues in the CDR3. CDR1 and CDR2 (germline): SEHNR, FQNEAQ (reference sequence). CDR3 sequence reads: CASSFDSPVSYNEQYF. The CDR3, as DNA: TGTGCCAGCAGCTTCGACAGCCCCGTGTCCTACAATGAGCAGTACTTC.

The V call is TRBV30, the J call TRBJ2-5; D possibly uses TRBD1 or TRBD2 (5 bases each). The CDR3 spans 14 residues. Germline CDR1 and CDR2: GTSNPN and SVGIG (reference sequence). V was trimmed by 5 bases and J by 3 bases, leaving 16 bases between them. The CDR3 coding sequence is TGTGCCTGGTCCTCGGGGCTCGTAAAAGAGACCCAGTACTTC. Its translation: CAWSSGLVKETQYF.